This paragraph covers one TCR beta chain sequence. Its cognate antigen is unknown. TCR beta from blood CD8+ and CD4+ T cells was sequenced. Negative isolation yielded CD4+ and CD8+ T cells, and FACS enriched TEMRA cells. This sample was taken from a study of CD8 T cells in Susac syndrome. The study, taken as a whole, reports: The study recognized that the number of individuals in its TCR sequencing and HLA analysis was relatively small.

The ends were cut back, 6 bases at V and 6 bases at J, with 15 bases in the middle. The CDR3 spans 14 residues. CDR1 and CDR2 from the germline V gene are MNHEY and SMNVEV (reference sequence). The RNA input was roughly 0.45 to 1 ug, and it was reverse transcribed with random hexamers. A multiplex approach, immunoSEQ multiplex PCR, amplified TCR beta CDR3 across 54 Vbeta and 13 Jbeta. MiXCR, applied by TCRdb to the immunoSEQ multiplex PCR reads, yields one record per CDR3 protein. The data contain just over 80,000 distinct CDR3 sequences, approximately 94% of them singletons. The sample taken for sequencing was CD8+ T cells from PBMCs. The sequence derives from a human donor in good health. The V gene is TRBV27, the J gene TRBJ1-5, with no clear D. CDR3 in amino acids: CASSQRGGLQPQHF. The CDR3 coding sequence is TGTGCCAGCAGCCAACGCGGAGGTCTTCAGCCCCAGCATTTT.